Following are 20 T cell receptor beta chains from one sample sequenced in a study of T cell responses to AZD1222 COVID-19 vaccine (dated by TCRdb to the early 2020s). According to the study, the label for this sample's time point signals: about 28 days (+/-7) after the second vaccine dose. Library method: the immunoSEQ multiplex PCR assay. TCRdb stores this immuneACCESS table with in-frame sequences only. Part of the clones is absent; in the studies checked, under half of the shortfall reflects unresolved V genes, and no reason is known for the rest. The sample table lists around 99,000 clones, approximately 89% of them with a count of one. The top ten clones comprise about 4% of the sample. The sequenced sample was peripheral blood, obtained 28 days after the second AZD1222 dose. The receptor source for this set is an adult who received the AZD1222 COVID-19 vaccine.

J is TRBJ1-4 and V is TRBV3-1 (or the pseudogene TRBV3-2); the D gene is possibly TRBD1 (5 bases). Per germline, CDR1 LGHDT and CDR2 YNNKEL (reference sequence). CDR3 length: 15 residues. V lost 3 bases and J 5 bases, leaving 13 bases between the germline ends. The CDR3 DNA reads as TGTGCCAGCAGCCATCCCCGGCAGGGCAATGAAAAACTGTTTTTT. It encodes CASSHPRQGNEKLFF.

The CDR3 spells CASSLSSGLRIYGYTF. Written as DNA, the CDR3 is TGTGCCAGCAGCTTAAGTAGTGGGCTAAGAATCTATGGCTACACCTTC. J is TRBJ1-2 and V is TRBV5-4; D not certain. This CDR3 spans 16 amino acids. The germline V and J ends were trimmed by 2 bases and 4 bases, with 18 bases remaining between them. Germline V gene data show CDR1 as SGHNT and CDR2 as YYREEE (reference sequence).

As DNA, the CDR3 is TGTGCCAGCAGCTCAGGAAGCACCTACGAGCAGTACTTC. Amino acids: CASSSGSTYEQYF. The rearrangement links TRBV12-3 or TRBV12-4 to TRBJ2-7; D gene ambiguous. CDR3 length: 13 amino acids. With 6 bases removed from V and 2 bases from J, the gap between germline ends came to 11 bases.

V and J are TRBV7-9 and TRBJ2-1; 8 bases align to TRBD2. Germline CDR1 SEHNR, CDR2 FQNEAQ (reference sequence). The CDR3 covers 16 residues. The ends lost 0 bases at V and 8 bases at J; junction bases unmatched: 9. CDR3: CASSLATSGGGDEQFF. CDR3 bases: TGTGCCAGCAGCTTAGCCACGAGCGGGGGAGGAGATGAGCAGTTCTTC.

This clone was counted between two and nine times. The chain couples TRBV19 to TRBJ1-5; D gene unclear. Germline V gene lookup returns CDR1 LNHDA and CDR2 SQIVND (reference sequence). V was trimmed by 5 bases and J by 3 bases, leaving 8 bases between them. The CDR3 is 13 amino acids. The CDR3 DNA follows: TGTGCCAGTAGTTGGGCCTCCAATCAGCCCCAGCATTTT. Translated, it gives CASSWASNQPQHF.

The chain carries TRBV9 and TRBJ2-7; 8 positions agree with TRBD2. Looked up from germline, CDR1 is SGDLS and CDR2 is YYNGEE. The CDR3 consists of 17 residues. After removal of 4 bases from V and 5 bases from J, the junction contained 17 bases not matched to a gene. The CDR3 region has the DNA TGTGCCAGCAGCTCCCCCACGGGGGGGCGCTTCCAAAACGAGCAGTACTTC. Encoded protein: CASSSPTGGRFQNEQYF.

The genes are TRBV7-9 and TRBJ2-7, with TRBD1 matching over 7 bases. Trimming took 1 base from V and 3 from J; bases not matched to a gene: 6. Germline CDR1 SEHNR, CDR2 FQNEAQ (reference sequence). The length of the CDR3 is 15 residues. For the CDR3, the DNA is TGTGCCAGCAGCTTAGGACAGGGAGTATTCTACGAGCAGTACTTC. It specifies CASSLGQGVFYEQYF.

This clone occurred once. The CDR3 coding sequence is TGTGCCAGCAGCTTTAGTGGCACAGATACGCAGTATTTT. Protein product: CASSFSGTDTQYF. V usage is TRBV6-4 and J usage is TRBJ2-3, with D unresolved. Trimming took 6 bases from V and 1 from J, leaving 8 bases between them. CDR3 length equals 13 residues. CDR1 is MRHNA, CDR2 SNTAGT, per germline.

The rearrangement uses TRBV19 and TRBJ1-2, with D possibly matching TRBD1 (5 bases). Germline CDR1 is LNHDA and CDR2 is SQIVND (reference sequence). V was pared by 8 bases and J by 7 bases, with 14 bases between. The CDR3 loop spans 12 amino acids. CDR3: CASSRERGGYTF. The CDR3 nucleotides read TGTGCCAGTTCCAGGGAGAGGGGTGGCTACACCTTC.

DNA for the CDR3: TGTGCCAGCAGGCCGCAGGGGGCCAGCAATCAGCCCCAGCATTTT. Translation gives CASRPQGASNQPQHF. The chain employs TRBV28 and TRBJ1-5, with TRBD1 identical over 8 bases. Germline trimming cut 6 bases from V and 1 base from J; bases unmatched to any gene: 5. From germline, CDR1 is MDHEN and CDR2 SYDVKM. This CDR3 has 15 amino acids.

The chain uses TRBV19 and TRBJ2-7; TRBD2 matches at 12 bases. Trimming at V came to 0 bases and at J to 4 bases, leaving 4 bases not matched to a gene. Germline V gene lookup returns CDR1 LNHDA and CDR2 SQIVND (reference sequence). CDR3 length equals 16 residues. DNA for the CDR3: TGTGCCAGTAGTATAGACCTAGCGGGAGGGCCGTACGAGCAGTACTTC. The encoded protein is CASSIDLAGGPYEQYF.

The rearrangement links TRBV11-2 to TRBJ2-3; D remains unclear. Trimming took off 1 base at V and 5 bases at J, with 16 bases between the two ends. The CDR3 runs 16 residues. CDR1 is SGHAT and CDR2 is FQNNGV in the germline V gene. This chain's CDR3 is CASSLGTIGVGDTQYF. DNA for the CDR3: TGTGCCAGCAGCTTAGGGACCATCGGAGTTGGAGATACGCAGTATTTT. The full variable domain, with the rest looked up from reference TRBV11-2 and TRBJ2-3, is EAGVAQSPRYKIIEKRQSVAFWCNPISGHATLYWYQQILGQGPKLLIQFQNNGVVDDSQLPKDRFSAERLKGVDSTLKIQPAKLEDSAVYLCASSLGTIGVGDTQYFGPGTRLTVL.

The gene calls are TRBV7-3 and TRBJ2-6; 12 bases fit TRBD1. The length of the CDR3 is 19 residues. Germline V lookup: CDR1 SGHTA, CDR2 FQGTGA. V trimming: 2 bases; J trimming: 0 bases; junction bases outside the gene matches: 5. CDR3 coding DNA: TGTGCCAGCAGCTTATCGGGACAGGGGGCAGTCTCTGGGGCCAACGTCCTGACTTTC. This sequence encodes CASSLSGQGAVSGANVLTF.

The chain couples TRBV3-1 (or the pseudogene TRBV3-2) to TRBJ2-1; TRBD1 matches 9 bases. V lost 10 bases, J lost 6 bases, and 7 bases stayed unmatched. The CDR3 length is 13 residues. Per the germline V gene, CDR1 is LGHDT and CDR2 is YNNKEL (reference sequence). The CDR3 loop reads CATWDRAVNEQFF. DNA of the CDR3: TGTGCCACTTGGGACAGGGCAGTCAATGAGCAGTTCTTC.

CDR3 sequence reads: CASSTGTGRFAEAFF. The CDR3 coding sequence is TGTGCCAGCAGTACCGGGACAGGGAGGTTCGCGGAAGCTTTCTTT. The chain has TRBV6-5 and TRBJ1-1; 9 nucleotides agree with TRBD1. Trimming cost V 5 bases and J 8 bases; bases outside gene matches: 12. The CDR3 runs 15 residues. The germline V gene has CDR1 MNHEY and CDR2 SVGAGI.

The table lists this clone with a few counts. This sequence joins TRBV6-6 and TRBJ2-1; D tentatively fits TRBD1 or TRBD2 (7 bases each). V dropped 8 bases and J dropped 1 base, with 12 bases sitting between them. The germline gives CDR1 MNHNY, CDR2 SVGAGI (reference sequence). The CDR3 length is 14 residues. The CDR3: CASGRGGSYNEQFF. CDR3 sequence (DNA): TGTGCCAGCGGCAGGGGGGGGTCCTACAATGAGCAGTTCTTC.

This clone was recorded a few times. The rearrangement links TRBV9 to TRBJ1-2; weak D call: TRBD1 (5 bases). The V gene's germline CDR1 is SGDLS and CDR2 YYNGEE. V shed 0 bases and J shed 3 bases, with 15 bases lying between them. The CDR3 totals 16 residues. CDR3 residues: CASSVEGKGPDYGYTF. The CDR3 DNA reads as TGTGCCAGCAGCGTAGAGGGTAAGGGGCCGGACTATGGCTACACCTTC.

This chain joins TRBV7-2 and TRBJ1-1, with D possibly matching TRBD1 (6 bases). This CDR3 has 12 residues. The V end was cut by 5 bases, the J end by 8 bases, with 12 bases between. Per germline, CDR1 SGHTA and CDR2 FQGNSA. CDR3 nucleotides: TGTGCCAGCAGCCCTATAGACAGGGAAGCTTTCTTT. Translated, it gives CASSPIDREAFF. The entire variable domain, with the rest obtained from reference TRBV7-2 and TRBJ1-1, is as follows: GAGVSQSPSNKVTEKGKDVELRCDPISGHTALYWYRQSLGQGLEFLIYFQGNSAPDKSGLPSDRFSAERTGGSVSTLTIQRTQQEDSAVYLCASSPIDREAFFGQGTRLTVV.

As DNA, the CDR3 is TGTGCCAGCAGCTTAATGGCTAGCGGGAGGGACTCCTACGAGCAGTACTTC. Protein product: CASSLMASGRDSYEQYF. The rearrangement uses TRBV7-3 and TRBJ2-7, with 12 bases aligning to TRBD2. After removal of 1 base from V and 0 bases from J, the junction contained 4 bases not matched to a gene. Germline CDR1 reads SGHTA; CDR2 reads FQGTGA. CDR3 length equals 17 residues.

V is TRBV10-2 and J is TRBJ1-1; 7 nucleotides agree with TRBD1. This CDR3 spans 16 amino acids. In germline, CDR1 is WSHSY, CDR2 SAAADI. Unmatched junction bases numbered 11, after V lost 6 bases and J lost 1 base. Written as DNA, the CDR3 is TGCGCCAGCAGACCGGGACAGATCCTTAGGAACACTGAAGCTTTCTTT. Protein: CASRPGQILRNTEAFF.